This passage covers 9 T cell receptor beta chains from one sample sequenced in a study of T cell repertoires in cytomegalovirus infection. Each CDR3 protein gets one entry after TCRdb re-called the reads with MiXCR. The sample records about a million distinct CDR3 sequences, roughly 30% being singletons. Their antigens remain unidentified. The input for sequencing was cultured CD8+ T cells from PBMCs, taken from culture after CMV antigen stimulation. Receptors were obtained from a human donor in good health (CMV status not recorded). Some clones in this sample may be carry-over from other donors' samples.

The sample holds many counts of this clonotype. The V call is TRBV7-9, the J call TRBJ1-2; TRBD1 is a possible D gene (5 bases). V was shortened by 4 bases and J by 4 bases, with 16 bases between the two germline ends. This CDR3 is built from 15 residues. CDR1 is SEHNR and CDR2 is FQNEAQ in the germline V gene (reference sequence). CDR3 nucleotide sequence: TGTGCCAGCAGCTCAGGGACGGAATTTATCTATGGCTACACCTTC. It encodes CASSSGTEFIYGYTF.

This clonotype has at least ten counts. The CDR3 sequence: CASSLARGPYNEQFF. In nucleotides, the CDR3 is TGTGCCAGCAGCTTAGCCAGGGGGCCTTACAATGAGCAGTTCTTC. The chain combines TRBV11-2 with TRBJ2-1; 8 nucleotides line up with TRBD1. V was clipped by 1 base and J by 4 bases; unmatched bases: 3. CDR1 is SGHAT, CDR2 FQNNGV, per germline. The CDR3 has 15 amino acids.

This clonotype was found a few times. J is TRBJ1-1 and V is TRBV4-1; a possible D gene is TRBD1 (6 bases). This CDR3 spans 15 amino acids. From germline, CDR1 is MGHRA and CDR2 YSYEKL. Trimming cost V 2 bases and J 1 base, with 11 bases left between them. The CDR3: CASSQRRGANTEAFF. In nucleotides, the CDR3 is TGCGCCAGCAGCCAACGCCGGGGGGCGAACACTGAAGCTTTCTTT.

The chain links TRBV19 to TRBJ2-6; no definite D call. Germline V CDR1 and CDR2: LNHDA, SQIVND (reference sequence). The CDR3 has 11 amino acids. The V and J ends lost 11 bases and 3 bases respectively, with 5 bases between them. The CDR3 nucleotides are TGTGCCGTCAATGGGGCCAACGTCCTGACTTTC. Protein product: CAVNGANVLTF.

This chain connects TRBV29-1 to TRBJ2-7; 9 nucleotides agree with TRBD1. V gave up 3 bases and J gave up 2 bases; unmatched junction bases: 8. CDR1 is SQVTM, CDR2 ANQGSEA, per germline. The CDR3 has 15 residues. Here the CDR3 DNA reads TGCAGCGTTGACGCGGGACAGGGCGCTACCTACGAGCAGTACTTC. Translating it yields CSVDAGQGATYEQYF.

This clonotype was seen only a few times. V and J are TRBV24-1 and TRBJ2-2; D is uncertain. The germline gives CDR1 KGHDR, CDR2 SFDVKD. The V gene lost 4 bases and the J gene lost 0 bases, with 8 bases spanning the gap. The CDR3 has 15 residues. The CDR3 loop reads CATSDPGANTGELFF. The CDR3 nucleotides read TGTGCCACCAGTGACCCAGGCGCGAACACCGGGGAGCTGTTTTTT.

This clonotype was seen a handful of times. The chain combines TRBV25-1 with TRBJ2-5; D is possibly TRBD1 (5 bases). This CDR3 has 17 residues. V was trimmed by 0 bases and J by 4 bases, leaving 18 bases between them. Germline V gene data show CDR1 as MGHDK and CDR2 as SYGVNS. This CDR3 is CASSEYRGRASRETQYF. Written as DNA, the CDR3 is TGTGCCAGCAGTGAATATAGAGGCAGGGCCTCCAGAGAGACCCAGTACTTC.

The V call is TRBV27, the J call TRBJ2-1, with TRBD1 as a possible D gene (6 bases). Per germline, CDR1 MNHEY and CDR2 SMNVEV (reference sequence). Trimming removed 7 bases from V and 3 bases from J, with 16 bases in between. There are 15 residues in the CDR3. CDR3 in DNA: TGTGCCAGCACCCCCTTGACAGGAGTCTACAATGAGCAGTTCTTC. The encoded protein is CASTPLTGVYNEQFF.

V usage is TRBV15 and J usage is TRBJ1-1, with a tentative D call TRBD1 (6 bases). Germline CDR1 LNHNV, CDR2 YYDKDF (reference sequence). V dropped 0 bases and J dropped 3 bases, with 14 bases sitting between them. This CDR3 has 16 amino acids. The CDR3: CATSRDLYREDTEAFF. CDR3 coding DNA: TGTGCCACCAGCAGAGATCTCTACAGGGAGGACACTGAAGCTTTCTTT.